Described below is a single TCR beta chain sequence and its context. The antigen is unknown. The sample comes from a study of early T cells in non-severe SARS-CoV-2 infection. Study-level information: It was bulk RNA from unsorted whole blood that was sequenced, and the chains were unpaired. Study-wide points: VDJdb matches were skewed toward anti-spike CD8 T cell responses.

As part of library construction, unique molecular identifiers were attached to individual cDNA molecules. TCRdb processed the 5' RACE reads anew with MiXCR; each CDR3 protein has one entry. The data hold about 58,000 distinct CDR3 sequences, with roughly an eighth observed a single time. The receptor was derived from an adult who was a healthcare worker with PCR-confirmed SARS-CoV-2 infection or an uninfected control (not recorded which). The source material was whole blood.

The CDR3 region is CASTTTLGTQYF. CDR3 sequence (DNA): TGTGCCAGCACCACAACTCTCGGCACCCAGTACTTC. This chain joins TRBV6-6 and TRBJ2-5; D gene unclear. The CDR3 runs 12 residues. V gave up 7 bases and J gave up 8 bases, with 14 bases separating them. CDR1 and CDR2 (germline): MNHNY, SVGAGI (reference sequence).